One and the same sample provided the 32 T cell receptor beta chains below, sequenced in a study of response to subunit inactivated influenza vaccine. TCRdb re-called the RT-PCR reads through MiXCR, storing one row per CDR3 protein. The sample includes fewer than 800,000 distinct CDR3 sequences, about a sixth of them seen just once. The specimen comprised PBMCs from blood, sampled 11 to 12 days after vaccination. The source of these receptors is a man aged 50 to 60 who received an inactivated influenza vaccine.

This clonotype occurred many times. The chain employs TRBV5-1 and TRBJ1-5; a possible D gene is TRBD1 (6 bases). V was pared by 0 bases and J by 7 bases, with 11 bases between. The CDR3 length is 14 residues. Germline-derived CDR1 and CDR2 are SGHRS and YFSETQ. CDR3: CASSLEGEGQPQHF. CDR3 DNA sequence: TGCGCCAGCAGCTTGGAGGGGGAGGGACAGCCCCAGCATTTT.

This clonotype was seen ten or more times. V and J are TRBV29-1 and TRBJ2-1, with D maybe TRBD1 (6 bases). This CDR3 comprises 13 residues. The germline V gene encodes CDR1 SQVTM and CDR2 ANQGSEA. The V gene lost 7 bases and the J gene lost 6 bases, with 16 bases spanning the gap. The chain's CDR3 is CSGLQGQTNEQFF. In DNA form, the CDR3 reads TGCAGCGGGCTCCAGGGACAAACCAATGAGCAGTTCTTC.

The chain employs TRBV6-2 or TRBV6-3 and TRBJ2-2; D gene ambiguous. Trimming removed 4 bases at V and 5 bases at J, with 11 bases between. The germline CDR1 and CDR2 sequences are MNHEY and SVGEGT. The CDR3 spans 14 residues. In nucleotides, the CDR3 is TGTGCCAGCAGTTCTGGGGAATGGACCGGGGAGCTGTTTTTT. This translates into CASSSGEWTGELFF.

The rearrangement uses TRBV29-1 and TRBJ2-1; TRBD2 matches 13 bases. The CDR3 runs to 14 residues. CDR1 SQVTM and CDR2 ANQGSEA come from the germline V gene. With 6 bases clipped from V and 9 bases from J, the junction kept 8 bases outside the gene matches. The CDR3 loop is CSVKTSGGALEQFF. The CDR3 coding sequence is TGCAGCGTCAAAACTAGCGGGGGGGCCCTTGAGCAGTTCTTC.

The V and J genes are TRBV15 and TRBJ2-5; the D gene is possibly TRBD2 (6 bases). Trimming stripped 1 base from V and 4 bases from J, with 10 bases between. CDR1 and CDR2 from the germline V gene are LNHNV and YYDKDF (reference sequence). This CDR3 has 14 amino acids. CDR3 in amino acids: CATSRGGGTETQYF. As DNA, the CDR3 is TGTGCCACCAGCAGAGGTGGGGGGACAGAGACCCAGTACTTC.

This clonotype was seen a handful of times. The chain links TRBV20-1 to TRBJ2-7; D is perhaps TRBD2 (5 bases). The ends were cut back, 6 bases at V and 4 bases at J, with 22 bases in the middle. This CDR3 is built from 15 residues. Per the germline V gene, CDR1 is DFQATT and CDR2 is SNEGSKA (reference sequence). In nucleotides, the CDR3 is TGCAGTGCCGTTGGACTGGGCGGGTTCGGATACGAGCAGTACTTC. It is translated as CSAVGLGGFGYEQYF.

The sample holds a few counts of this clonotype. The V and J genes are TRBV24-1 and TRBJ2-1, with D perhaps TRBD2 (5 bases). Germline CDR1 KGHDR, CDR2 SFDVKD. V was cut by 4 bases and J by 3 bases, with 12 bases left in between. The CDR3 totals 15 residues. In DNA, the CDR3 is TGTGCCACCAGTGAGAACGGGGATATCTACAATGAGCAGTTCTTC. Translated: CATSENGDIYNEQFF.

This clonotype appeared a few times. CDR3: CSGRAGDNEQFF. Written as DNA, the CDR3 is TGCAGCGGGCGAGCGGGAGACAATGAGCAGTTCTTC. The J gene is TRBJ2-1, the V gene TRBV29-1; 8 positions match TRBD2. CDR3 size: 12 residues. The V gene end was trimmed by 7 bases and the J gene end by 5 bases; junction bases not matched to a gene: 4. CDR1 SQVTM and CDR2 ANQGSEA come from the germline V gene.

The CDR3 bases are TGTGCCATCAGCCCTTCGGGACGGGATGAAAAACTGTTTTTT. This gives the protein CAISPSGRDEKLFF. V gene TRBV10-3 combines with J gene TRBJ1-4; a possible D gene is TRBD1 (5 bases). V shed 6 bases and J shed 6 bases, with 14 bases lying between them. CDR1 is ENHRY, CDR2 SYGVKD, per germline. This CDR3 comprises 14 residues.

The chain recombines TRBV9 with TRBJ1-1; 9 bases match TRBD1. Germline V gene sequence: CDR1 SGDLS, CDR2 YYNGEE. V trimming: 0 bases; J trimming: 3 bases; junction bases outside the gene matches: 3. The CDR3 runs 15 residues. The CDR3 loop reads CASSVGTGADTEAFF. In DNA, the CDR3 is TGTGCCAGCAGCGTAGGGACAGGGGCCGACACTGAAGCTTTCTTT.

The chain links TRBV20-1 to TRBJ2-7; possible D gene TRBD1, 5 bases. V dropped 5 bases and J dropped 1 base, with 12 bases sitting between them. The CDR3 spans 13 residues. CDR1 is DFQATT, CDR2 SNEGSKA, per germline (reference sequence). The CDR3 sequence is CSAPNAGSYEQYF. The DNA of the CDR3 is TGCAGTGCTCCTAACGCAGGGTCCTACGAGCAGTACTTC.

The J gene is TRBJ1-1, the V gene TRBV30, with unresolved D. CDR3 length: 14 residues. Looked up from germline, CDR1 is GTSNPN and CDR2 is SVGIG (reference sequence). Trimming shortened V by 4 bases and J by 1 base, and 13 bases separated the two germline ends. Here the CDR3 DNA reads TGTGCCTGGATTGTGACCGCCAAGAACACTGAAGCTTTCTTT. This codes for CAWIVTAKNTEAFF.

The DNA for the CDR3 is TGTGCCAGCAGCCCCTGGAATTCACCCCTCCACTTT. This gives the protein CASSPWNSPLHF. The chain has TRBV6-2 or TRBV6-3 and TRBJ1-6; the D is unclear. CDR3 length equals 12 residues. CDR1 is MNHEY, CDR2 SVGEGT, per germline. V lost 6 bases, J lost 7 bases, and 7 bases lay in between.

This chain links TRBV5-1 with TRBJ1-1, with D unresolved. The germline V gene encodes CDR1 SGHRS and CDR2 YFSETQ. V gave up 0 bases and J gave up 4 bases, with 16 bases separating them. The CDR3 length is 16 residues. The CDR3 region has the DNA TGCGCCAGCAGCTTGGAGGCGCAAAGCGGGTTCACTGAAGCTTTCTTT. It encodes CASSLEAQSGFTEAFF.

Many counts were recorded for this clonotype. This chain joins TRBV12-3 or TRBV12-4 and TRBJ1-1; D gene ambiguous. V shed 3 bases and J shed 7 bases, with 9 bases lying between them. The CDR3 has 12 residues. The CDR3 is CASSFRRVEAFF. CDR3 sequence (DNA): TGTGCCAGCAGTTTCCGACGGGTTGAAGCTTTCTTT.

The chain combines TRBV7-9 with TRBJ2-6; the D is unclear. V lost 9 bases, J lost 1 base, and 4 bases lay in between. Per the germline V gene, CDR1 is SEHNR and CDR2 is FQNEAQ (reference sequence). The length of the CDR3 is 12 residues. CDR3 sequence (DNA): TGTGCCAGAGTTTCTGGGGCCAACGTCCTGACTTTC. The encoded protein is CARVSGANVLTF.

This clonotype has just a few counts. The gene calls are TRBV15 and TRBJ2-3; 7 bases agree with TRBD1. Germline V lookup: CDR1 LNHNV, CDR2 YYDKDF (reference sequence). The CDR3 consists of 14 residues. V lost 5 bases, J lost 5 bases, and 7 bases stayed unmatched. In DNA form, the CDR3 reads TGTGCCACCAGCGGGCCCCAGGGGGTAGATACGCAGTATTTT. This sequence encodes CATSGPQGVDTQYF.

The chain employs TRBV3-1 and TRBJ1-1; D remains unclear. This CDR3 is built from 13 residues. Trimming left V 5 bases short and J 4 bases short, with 11 bases between. Germline CDR1 is LGHDT and CDR2 is YNNKEL (reference sequence). CDR3 nucleotides: TGTGCCAGCAGCGCTGACCCAGGCACTGAAGCTTTCTTT. Translating it yields CASSADPGTEAFF.

The gene calls are TRBV12-3 or TRBV12-4 and TRBJ1-4; D gene unclear. The ends were cut back, 5 bases at V and 8 bases at J, with 21 bases in the middle. The length of the CDR3 is 16 residues. The CDR3 DNA reads as TGTGCCAGCAGTACCCTGAGAAGGGCCAGGTGGGAAAAACTGTTTTTT. Amino acids: CASSTLRRARWEKLFF.

This clonotype has more than one count but fewer than ten. The rearrangement uses TRBV9 and TRBJ1-2; 11 bases line up with TRBD1. V dropped 4 bases and J dropped 4; count of bases not matched to a gene: 15. Germline V lookup: CDR1 SGDLS, CDR2 YYNGEE. The CDR3 has 18 residues. The CDR3, as DNA: TGTGCCAGCAGCCGTAGTGTTGGACAGGGGGCGCGAGGCTATGGCTACACCTTC. It yields the protein CASSRSVGQGARGYGYTF. Full variable domain (remainder filled in from reference TRBV9 and TRBJ1-2): DSGVTQTPKHLITATGQRVTLRCSPRSGDLSVYWYQQSLDQGLQFLIQYYNGEERAKGNILERFSAQQFPDLHSELNLSSLELGDSALYFCASSRSVGQGARGYGYTFGSGTRLTVV.

This clonotype was counted ten times or more. The CDR3 is CASSVVETSSTDTQYF. The CDR3 DNA is TGTGCCAGCAGCGTAGTTGAGACATCTAGCACAGATACGCAGTATTTT. The chain combines TRBV9 with TRBJ2-3; D uncertain. This CDR3 has 16 residues. V gave up 0 bases and J gave up 0 bases, with 11 bases separating them. CDR1 is SGDLS, CDR2 YYNGEE, per germline. Full variable domain (rest looked up from reference TRBV9 and TRBJ2-3): DSGVTQTPKHLITATGQRVTLRCSPRSGDLSVYWYQQSLDQGLQFLIQYYNGEERAKGNILERFSAQQFPDLHSELNLSSLELGDSALYFCASSVVETSSTDTQYFGPGTRLTVL.

This clonotype was counted ten times or more. At one end the junction does not follow the germline gene, possibly because of a read error. The rearrangement links TRBV6-5 to TRBJ2-2, with D uncertain. This CDR3 contains 16 residues. Germline CDR1 reads MNHEY; CDR2 reads SVGAGI. The CDR3 spells CASTYAFNGNTGELFF. CDR3 DNA: TGTGCCAGCACTTACGCCTTCAATGGGAACACCGGGGAGCTGTTTTTT.

V usage is TRBV5-1 and J usage is TRBJ1-2; perhaps TRBD1 as D (6 bases). CDR1 is SGHRS and CDR2 is YFSETQ in the germline V gene. This CDR3 has 14 amino acids. V was shortened by 0 bases and J by 4 bases, with 10 bases between the two germline ends. For the CDR3, the DNA is TGCGCCAGCAGCTTGGATACAGGGTTCTATGGCTACACCTTC. Protein sequence: CASSLDTGFYGYTF.

This chain joins TRBV6-1 and TRBJ1-6; TRBD1 matches at 10 bases. V lost 7 bases, J lost 6 bases, and 3 bases stayed unmatched. This CDR3 is 14 amino acids long. Germline CDR1 reads MNHNS; CDR2 reads SASEGT. The CDR3: CASKRDRGNSPLHF. As DNA, the CDR3 is TGTGCCAGCAAACGGGACAGGGGTAATTCACCCCTCCACTTT.

The chain is built from TRBV19 and TRBJ2-2; 7 bases line up with TRBD1. After removal of 6 bases from V and 4 bases from J, the junction contained 11 bases not matched to a gene. CDR1 is LNHDA, CDR2 SQIVND, per germline (reference sequence). The CDR3 covers 16 residues. CDR3 region: CASSPLDRVGTGELFF. The CDR3 DNA reads TGTGCCAGTAGCCCCCTCGACAGGGTGGGCACCGGGGAGCTGTTTTTT.

This clonotype was found a few times. V gene TRBV7-2 combines with J gene TRBJ2-1; D gene unclear. V lost 5 bases and J 10 bases, leaving 12 bases between the germline ends. Germline loops: CDR1 SGHTA, CDR2 FQGNSA. This CDR3 is 12 amino acids long. The CDR3, as DNA: TGTGCCAGCAGCCCCGAGATAGGCGAGCAGTTCTTC. This encodes CASSPEIGEQFF.

This clonotype was seen only a few times. The rearrangement uses TRBV29-1 and TRBJ2-5, with 7 bases identical to TRBD2. CDR1 SQVTM and CDR2 ANQGSEA come from the germline V gene. The CDR3 spans 15 residues. V gave up 3 bases and J gave up 0 bases; unmatched junction bases: 7. CDR3 amino acids: CSVDGRGRYQETQYF. CDR3 DNA sequence: TGCAGCGTTGATGGGAGGGGCCGGTACCAAGAGACCCAGTACTTC.

The chain joins TRBV6-2 or TRBV6-3 to TRBJ2-4; D possibly corresponds to TRBD2 (5 bases). V was cut by 6 bases and J by 0 bases, with 12 bases left in between. The CDR3 covers 15 residues. CDR1 and CDR2 from the germline V gene are MNHEY and SVGEGT. The CDR3 loop is CASSGSGLAKNIQYF. The CDR3, as DNA: TGTGCCAGCAGCGGAAGCGGACTAGCCAAAAACATTCAGTACTTC.

The J gene is TRBJ2-1, the V gene TRBV18, with 9 bases fitting TRBD2. J was trimmed by 0 bases and V by 5 bases; bases with no gene match: 11. Germline CDR1 is KGHSH and CDR2 is LQKENI. The CDR3 is made up of 18 amino acids. The CDR3 is CASSSSGVSISSYNEQFF. CDR3 nucleotide sequence: TGTGCCAGCTCATCTAGCGGGGTTTCAATAAGCTCCTACAATGAGCAGTTCTTC. Together with reference TRBV18 and TRBJ2-1, the CDR3 gives the full variable domain: NAGVMQNPRHLVRRRGQEARLRCSPMKGHSHVYWYRQLPEEGLKFMVYLQKENIIDESGMPKERFSAEFPKEGPSILRIQQVVRGDSAAYFCASSSSGVSISSYNEQFFGPGTRLTVL.

There are a few counts of this clonotype. The rearrangement uses TRBV7-8 and TRBJ1-2; D not certain. V lost 5 bases and J lost 3, with 7 bases in between. Germline CDR1 is SGHVS and CDR2 is FQNEAQ. The CDR3 totals 12 residues. CDR3 DNA sequence: TGTGCCAGCAGCACTCGGGACTATGGCTACACCTTC. This encodes CASSTRDYGYTF.

This chain connects TRBV9 to TRBJ1-4, with 9 positions matching TRBD1. CDR1 and CDR2 from the germline V gene are SGDLS and YYNGEE. The CDR3 has 16 residues. The V segment lost 3 bases and the J segment 5 bases; nucleotides outside the gene matches: 8. CDR3 region: CASSAHLGTGNEKLFF. CDR3 nucleotide sequence: TGTGCCAGCAGCGCCCACCTCGGGACAGGGAATGAAAAACTGTTTTTT. Drawing the rest from reference TRBV9 and TRBJ1-4, the complete variable domain is DSGVTQTPKHLITATGQRVTLRCSPRSGDLSVYWYQQSLDQGLQFLIQYYNGEERAKGNILERFSAQQFPDLHSELNLSSLELGDSALYFCASSAHLGTGNEKLFFGSGTQLSVL.

This clonotype has a count of ten or more. This chain links TRBV9 with TRBJ2-3; D is ambiguous. Germline V gene lookup returns CDR1 SGDLS and CDR2 YYNGEE. This CDR3 is built from 12 residues. V lost 3 bases and J 6 bases, leaving 8 bases between the germline ends. For the CDR3, the DNA is TGTGCCAGCAGCGGCCAGCACGATACGCAGTATTTT. This gives the protein CASSGQHDTQYF.